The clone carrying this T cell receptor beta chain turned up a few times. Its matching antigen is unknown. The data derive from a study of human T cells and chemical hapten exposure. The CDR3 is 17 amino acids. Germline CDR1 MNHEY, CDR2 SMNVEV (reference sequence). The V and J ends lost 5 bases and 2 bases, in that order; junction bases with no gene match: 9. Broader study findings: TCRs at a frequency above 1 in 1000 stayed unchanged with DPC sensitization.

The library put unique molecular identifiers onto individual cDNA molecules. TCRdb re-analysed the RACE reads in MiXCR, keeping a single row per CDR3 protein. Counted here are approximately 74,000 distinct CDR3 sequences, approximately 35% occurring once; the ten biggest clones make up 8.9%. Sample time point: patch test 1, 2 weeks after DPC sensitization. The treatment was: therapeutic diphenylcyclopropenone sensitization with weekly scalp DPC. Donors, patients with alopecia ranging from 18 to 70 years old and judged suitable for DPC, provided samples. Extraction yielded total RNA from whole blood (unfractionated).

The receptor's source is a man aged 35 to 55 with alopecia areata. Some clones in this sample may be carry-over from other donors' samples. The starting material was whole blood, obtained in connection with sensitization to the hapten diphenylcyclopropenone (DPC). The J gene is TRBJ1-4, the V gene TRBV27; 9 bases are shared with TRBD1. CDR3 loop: CASSPRDRDKTNEKLFF. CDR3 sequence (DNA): TGTGCCAGCAGTCCTCGGGACAGGGATAAGACTAATGAAAAACTGTTTTTT.